Presented here are 18 T cell receptor beta chains from one specimen sequenced in a study of T-cell memory formation after mild COVID-19. TCRdb re-called the 5' RACE reads through MiXCR, storing one row per CDR3 protein. The table has some 120,000 distinct CDR3 sequences, approximately 5.9% seen once. The sample comprised PBMCs or a T cell subset sorted from them (not recorded which). These receptors were taken from an adult woman who had mild COVID-19 (a few samples of this study predate the infection). Cell type and time point are not known.

This clonotype was seen ten or more times. The V call is TRBV12-3 or TRBV12-4, the J call TRBJ1-5; 7 nucleotides agree with TRBD1. The CDR3 length is 15 residues. Unmatched junction bases numbered 9, after V lost 4 bases and J lost 6 bases. CDR3 sequence (DNA): TGTGCCAGCAGTTCCCTGGGAGGGGGCCTTCAGCCCCAGCATTTT. Translated, it gives CASSSLGGGLQPQHF.

This clonotype was recorded at least ten times. This chain joins TRBV10-3 and TRBJ2-3; D gene uncertain. This CDR3 has 13 amino acids. CDR1 and CDR2 (germline): ENHRY, SYGVKD. Deletions cut 11 bases from V and 3 bases from J, with 15 bases between. CDR3 in DNA: TGTGCCCGTACAGACTCGGCTACAGATACGCAGTATTTT. It encodes CARTDSATDTQYF.

This clonotype was picked up a small number of times. This chain links TRBV5-1 with TRBJ2-5; TRBD1 matches at 7 bases. V lost 5 bases to trimming and J lost 4 bases; unmatched junction nucleotides: 14. Germline assignment: CDR1 SGHRS and CDR2 YFSETQ. The CDR3 is made up of 16 amino acids. The CDR3 nucleotides read TGCGCCAGCAGTCCGCTTGACAGGGTACCGGGAGAGACCCAGTACTTC. Protein product: CASSPLDRVPGETQYF. The full variable domain, rest sourced from reference TRBV5-1 and TRBJ2-5, is KAGVTQTPRYLIKTRGQQVTLSCSPISGHRSVSWYQQTPGQGLQFLFEYFSETQRNKGNFPGRFSGRQFSNSRSEMNVSTLELGDSALYLCASSPLDRVPGETQYFGPGTRLLVL.

This clonotype showed up just a few times. DNA for the CDR3: TGTGCCAGCAGATCGCTGTCCACTGAAGCTTTCTTT. It is translated as CASRSLSTEAFF. The V and J genes are TRBV6-6 and TRBJ1-1, with unresolved D. V dropped 6 bases and J dropped 4 bases, with 9 bases sitting between them. Germline V gives CDR1 MNHNY, CDR2 SVGAGI (reference sequence). The CDR3 sequence is 12 residues long.

V gene TRBV7-2 combines with J gene TRBJ1-1; tentatively, D is TRBD1 (6 bases). The V gene lost 5 bases and the J gene lost 2 bases, with 18 bases spanning the gap. This CDR3 has 16 amino acids. Germline values: CDR1 SGHTA, CDR2 FQGNSA. Written as DNA, the CDR3 is TGTGCCAGCAGCCCTGTCCTGGGCAGGGGAAACACTGAAGCTTTCTTT. Translating gives CASSPVLGRGNTEAFF.

CDR3 sequence: CASSQVGGRAANEQFF. The CDR3 DNA is TGCGCCAGCAGCCAAGTAGGCGGGAGGGCAGCCAATGAGCAGTTCTTC. The chain combines TRBV4-1 with TRBJ2-1; TRBD2 matches at 9 bases. CDR1 and CDR2 (germline): MGHRA, YSYEKL. Germline trimming cut 1 base from V and 6 bases from J; bases unmatched to any gene: 7. The CDR3 loop spans 16 amino acids.

This clonotype was detected once. The junction departs from germline at one end; a sequencing error may be responsible. The chain recombines TRBV12-3 or TRBV12-4 with TRBJ2-4, with 7 bases that match TRBD1. The CDR3 contains 13 residues. CDR3 nucleotides: TGTGCAAGCTGGAAAGGGGGCAAACACATGCAGTACTTC. Amino acid sequence: CASWKGGKHMQYF.

The chain uses TRBV4-3 and TRBJ1-2; D unresolved. The germline CDR1 and CDR2 sequences are LGHNA and YSLEER. The CDR3 runs 14 residues. Trimming left V 0 bases short and J 2 bases short, with 7 bases between. Here the CDR3 reads CASSQETENYGYTF. The CDR3 nucleotides are TGCGCCAGCAGCCAAGAGACGGAAAACTATGGCTACACCTTC.

This clonotype was observed a handful of times. This chain joins TRBV12-3 or TRBV12-4 and TRBJ1-1; a possible D gene is TRBD1 (5 bases). Between the trimmed V and J ends, which lost 6 bases and 4 bases, there was a span of 18 bases. The CDR3 spans 15 residues. CDR3 DNA sequence: TGTGCCAGCAGGCGGGGACGTCACATGACCACTGAAGCTTTCTTT. As protein: CASRRGRHMTTEAFF.

V usage is TRBV20-1 and J usage is TRBJ2-1, with D possibly matching TRBD2 (6 bases). Germline V lookup: CDR1 DFQATT, CDR2 SNEGSKA (reference sequence). The CDR3 runs 14 residues. The V and J ends lost 3 bases and 1 base respectively, with 10 bases between them. CDR3 DNA: TGCAGTGCTAGGGCTCGGGAGTCCTACAATGAGCAGTTCTTC. This sequence encodes CSARARESYNEQFF.

The chain carries TRBV3-1 and TRBJ1-1; D call uncertain. The CDR3 runs to 14 residues. The germline V gene has CDR1 LGHDT and CDR2 YNNKEL (reference sequence). The V end was cut by 1 base, the J end by 4 bases, with 10 bases between. CDR3: CASSQVLSATEAFF. The CDR3 DNA reads TGTGCCAGCAGCCAAGTGTTATCCGCCACTGAAGCTTTCTTT.

This clonotype was detected only a few times. V gene TRBV29-1 combines with J gene TRBJ1-2, with no clear D. The CDR3 extends over 15 amino acids. Trimming pared 7 bases from V and 2 bases from J, leaving 20 bases between. Germline CDR1 is SQVTM and CDR2 is ANQGSEA. This chain's CDR3 is CSANRGRDGNYGYTF. For the CDR3, the DNA is TGCAGCGCCAATCGGGGAAGGGATGGCAACTATGGCTACACCTTC.

This clonotype was counted at least ten times. This rearrangement joins TRBV4-2 to TRBJ2-4; 14 nucleotides align to TRBD2. CDR1 and CDR2 from the germline V gene are LGHNA and YNFKEQ. The CDR3 is 20 amino acids. V trimming: 3 bases; J trimming: 1 base; junction bases outside the gene matches: 11. The CDR3 DNA reads TGTGCCAGCAGCCAGGACTCCGGGACTAGCGGGAGCGGGGCCAAAAACATTCAGTACTTC. Protein product: CASSQDSGTSGSGAKNIQYF.

This clonotype has a handful of counts. V usage is TRBV6-6 and J usage is TRBJ2-5, with D perhaps TRBD1 (6 bases). Trimming stripped 6 bases from V and 5 bases from J, with 19 bases between. Germline loops: CDR1 MNHNY, CDR2 SVGAGI (reference sequence). CDR3 length equals 15 residues. The CDR3 sequence: CASSNRARGAETQYF. The CDR3 DNA reads TGTGCCAGCAGCAACAGGGCAAGAGGCGCGGAGACCCAGTACTTC.

This clonotype was seen a handful of times. V is TRBV2 and J is TRBJ1-2; a weak D match, TRBD1 (5 bases). The CDR3 consists of 14 residues. V was shortened by 4 bases and J by 4 bases, with 13 bases between the two germline ends. Germline V gives CDR1 SNHLY, CDR2 FYNNEI. The CDR3 coding sequence is TGTGCCAGCAGTGTGGGGCGTCTGTCCTATGGCTACACCTTC. As protein: CASSVGRLSYGYTF.

This clonotype was seen a handful of times. The rearrangement joins TRBV12-3 or TRBV12-4 to TRBJ2-3; the D is unclear. The CDR3 totals 14 residues. V lost 0 bases and J 2 bases, leaving 6 bases between the germline ends. The CDR3 here is CASSLAGPTDTQYF. CDR3 bases: TGTGCCAGCAGTTTAGCCGGACCCACAGATACGCAGTATTTT.

This clonotype appeared many times. The chain uses TRBV5-1 and TRBJ2-7; 8 bases are a match to TRBD1. CDR3 length equals 15 residues. Per the germline V gene, CDR1 is SGHRS and CDR2 is YFSETQ. With V trimmed by 4 bases and J by 3 bases, 9 bases remained unmatched. The CDR3 sequence is CASSRQTGAVYEQYF. The CDR3 coding sequence is TGCGCCAGCAGCCGGCAGACAGGGGCGGTCTACGAGCAGTACTTC. The whole variable domain, remainder taken from reference TRBV5-1 and TRBJ2-7, is KAGVTQTPRYLIKTRGQQVTLSCSPISGHRSVSWYQQTPGQGLQFLFEYFSETQRNKGNFPGRFSGRQFSNSRSEMNVSTLELGDSALYLCASSRQTGAVYEQYFGPGTRLTVT.

In its sample, this clonotype was seen many times. The chain couples TRBV15 to TRBJ2-7; D is undetermined. The V gene lost 0 bases and the J gene lost 5 bases, with 11 bases spanning the gap. Germline V gives CDR1 LNHNV, CDR2 YYDKDF (reference sequence). The CDR3 covers 14 residues. CDR3 loop: CATSRDKFLDEQYF. Here the CDR3 DNA reads TGTGCCACCAGCAGAGATAAGTTTCTCGACGAGCAGTACTTC.